The present TCR beta chain was sequenced within a study of beta chain features in type 1 diabetes. This clone was observed a handful of times. CDR1 is MNHNS and CDR2 is SASEGT in the germline V gene. V was clipped by 7 bases and J by 6 bases; unmatched bases: 13. The CDR3 runs 15 residues. Expressed TCRB transcripts were sequenced because the entire RNA isolate underwent reverse transcription. TCRdb keeps only in-frame clones here, not all; method: immunoSEQ multiplex PCR. The repertoire holds more than 50,000 clones, with approximately 59% as singletons. The sample consisted of Tregs from blood. The chain uses TRBV6-1 and TRBJ2-3; the match to TRBD2 covers 7 bases. This clonotype was sampled from a woman under 30 in good health. The CDR3 region is CASTRMAGDGDTQYF. Written as DNA, the CDR3 is TGTGCCAGCACTCGAATGGCGGGAGATGGGGATACGCAGTATTTT.